The rows below give T cell receptor beta chains drawn from one sample of a study of T cells in Graves' hyperthyroidism and ophthalmopathy. TCRdb re-derived calls from the multiplex PCR reads in MiXCR, one entry per CDR3 protein. The table lists under 300,000 distinct CDR3 sequences, roughly 15% of them singletons. The sample comprised blood. The receptor source for this set is a middle-aged woman with Graves' hyperthyroidism. Each CDR3 is given with its conserved first and last residue.

>TRBV6-5|TRBJ2-7
CASSYGDSYEQYF
>TRBV12-3/TRBV12-4|TRBJ2-1
CASSPRRGQHNEQFF
>TRBV24-1|TRBJ2-1
CAASVLTGNEQFF
>TRBV3-1|TRBJ2-7
CASSQEVTSGYEQYF
>TRBV10-3|TRBJ2-5
CAISARDRSETQYF
>TRBV28|TRBJ1-1
CASSRTGARDTEAFF
>TRBV27|TRBJ1-1
CASRATGGVTEAFF
>TRBV3-1|TRBJ2-1
CASSQPSTSSSYNEQFF
>TRBV28|TRBJ1-1
CASSQEDEAFF
>TRBV20-1|TRBJ1-2
CSARDVSGYTF
>TRBV9|TRBJ2-5
CASSETTGLLETQYF
>TRBV20-1|TRBJ2-7
CSARVGAGLAGAYEQYF
>TRBV20-1|TRBJ2-3
CSARPLAVSTDTQYF
>TRBV10-2|TRBJ2-1
CASSSSRSRSYNEQFF
>TRBV5-6|TRBJ1-1
CASSTSAGSTEAFF
>TRBV3-1|TRBJ2-7
CASSQEGLAPYEQYF
>TRBV20-1|TRBJ2-4
CSARGSGTQNIQYF